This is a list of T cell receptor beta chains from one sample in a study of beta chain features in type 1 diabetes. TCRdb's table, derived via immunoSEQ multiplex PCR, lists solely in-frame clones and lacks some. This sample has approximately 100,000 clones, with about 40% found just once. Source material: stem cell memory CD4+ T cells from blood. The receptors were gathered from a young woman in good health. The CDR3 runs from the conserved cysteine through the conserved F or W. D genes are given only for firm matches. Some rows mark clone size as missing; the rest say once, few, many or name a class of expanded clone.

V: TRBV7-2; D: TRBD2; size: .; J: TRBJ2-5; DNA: TGTGCCAGCAGTTCCCCACTAGCGGTTCTACAGACCCAGTACTTC; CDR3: CASSSPLAVLQTQYF
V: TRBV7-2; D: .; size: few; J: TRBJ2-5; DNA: TGTGCCAGCAGCTTCAGGGTACAAGAGACCCAGTACTTC; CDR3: CASSFRVQETQYF
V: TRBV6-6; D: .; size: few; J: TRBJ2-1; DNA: TGTGCCAGCAGTTTTTTCCCGGGACTTCACAATGAGCAGTTCTTC; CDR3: CASSFFPGLHNEQFF
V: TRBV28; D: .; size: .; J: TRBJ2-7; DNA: TGTGCCAGCAGTTTAGACGTGGGCCTCTACGAGCAGTACTTC; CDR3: CASSLDVGLYEQYF
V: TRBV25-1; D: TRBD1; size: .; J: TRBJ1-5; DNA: TGTGCCAGCAGGAGACAGGGGACGAATCAGCCCCAGCATTTT; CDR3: CASRRQGTNQPQHF
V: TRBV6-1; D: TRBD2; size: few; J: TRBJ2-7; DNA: TGTGCCATCAGTGATTGGTTCGGGACTAGCGGACTCGAGCAGTACTTC; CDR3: CAISDWFGTSGLEQYF
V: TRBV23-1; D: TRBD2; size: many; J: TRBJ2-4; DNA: TGCGCCAGCAGTCAAACCCGGACTAGCGGGAGGAAGACCAAAAACATTCAGTACTTC; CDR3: CASSQTRTSGRKTKNIQYF
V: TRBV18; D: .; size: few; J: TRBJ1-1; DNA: TGTGCCAGCTCACCTCCCTGGGGGGGAAAAAACACTGAAGCTTTCTTT; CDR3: CASSPPWGGKNTEAFF
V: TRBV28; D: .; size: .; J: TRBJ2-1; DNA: TGTGCCAGCAGCCCCCCCCGGTTGGACAATGAGCAGTTCTTC; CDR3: CASSPPRLDNEQFF
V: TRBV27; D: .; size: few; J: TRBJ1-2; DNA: TGTGCCAGCAGTTCCCCGCGACAGGCTAACTATGGCTACACCTTC; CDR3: CASSSPRQANYGYTF
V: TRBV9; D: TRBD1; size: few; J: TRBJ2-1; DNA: TGTGCCAGCAGCTCGACCGGGACAGGGGACCAAAGTGAACAGTTCTTC; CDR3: CASSSTGTGDQSEQFF
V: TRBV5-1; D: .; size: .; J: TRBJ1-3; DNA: TGCGCCAGCAGCCCGCAGACAATTTCGGCTGGAAACACCATATATTTT; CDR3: CASSPQTISAGNTIYF
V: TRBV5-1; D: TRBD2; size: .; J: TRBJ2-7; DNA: TGCGCCAGCAGCTTGGATCTAGCGGGAAAAGACGAGCAGTACTTC; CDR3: CASSLDLAGKDEQYF
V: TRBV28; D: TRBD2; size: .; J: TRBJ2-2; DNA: TGTGCCAGCAGTTTTCAAGGGCTAGCGGGAAGGTCCGGGGAGCTGTTTTTT; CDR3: CASSFQGLAGRSGELFF
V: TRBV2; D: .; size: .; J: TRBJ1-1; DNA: TGTGCCAGCAAAGGACAGTTGAACACTGAAGCTTTCTTT; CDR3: CASKGQLNTEAFF
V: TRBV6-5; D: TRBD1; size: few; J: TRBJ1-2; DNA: TGTGCCAGCAGCCGGGACAGGCGCAACTTCACCTTC; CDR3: CASSRDRRNFTF
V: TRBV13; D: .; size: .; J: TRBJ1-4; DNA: TGTGCCAGCAGCCCATCCCGATGGGACGGAGGGAATGAAAAACTGTTTTTT; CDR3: CASSPSRWDGGNEKLFF
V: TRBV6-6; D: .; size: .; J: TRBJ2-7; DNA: TGTGCCAGCAGCTCCCATACCAGGGGTCTGTTCGACGAGCAGTACTTC; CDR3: CASSSHTRGLFDEQYF
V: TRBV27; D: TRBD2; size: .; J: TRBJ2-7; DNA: TGTGCCAGCAGTTTTCTAAGTTTCGGGAGGCCCTCCTACGAGCAGTACTTC; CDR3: CASSFLSFGRPSYEQYF
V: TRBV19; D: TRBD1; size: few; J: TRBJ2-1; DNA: TGTGCCAGTAGTACCCGGACAGGGAACGGGCAGGGCAATGAGCAGTTCTTC; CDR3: CASSTRTGNGQGNEQFF
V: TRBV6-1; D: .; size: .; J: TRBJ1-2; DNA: TGTGCCAGCAGTGAACGGGGACAAGCCTACACCTTC; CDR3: CASSERGQAYTF
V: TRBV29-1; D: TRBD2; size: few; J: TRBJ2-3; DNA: TGCACCTTCCGCGCGGGAGGAAGCACAGATACGCAGTATTTT; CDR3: CTFRAGGSTDTQYF
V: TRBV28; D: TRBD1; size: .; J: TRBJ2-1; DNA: TGTGCCAGCAGTCTATCCCTCAGTTCGTTCGGTACAGGGGGTGGGAATGAGCAGTTCTTC; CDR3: CASSLSLSSFGTGGGNEQFF
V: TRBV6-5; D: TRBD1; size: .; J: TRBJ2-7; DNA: TGTGCCAGCAGACTAGTCGGGACAGCCCACGAGCAGTACTTC; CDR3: CASRLVGTAHEQYF
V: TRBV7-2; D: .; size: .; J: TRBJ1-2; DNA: TGTGCCAGCAGCTTTAGGACAGTCGAACAAGGCTACACCTTC; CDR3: CASSFRTVEQGYTF
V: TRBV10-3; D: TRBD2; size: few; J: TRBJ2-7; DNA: TGTGCCATCAGTGGACTAGCGGGAGGATCAGACAGGTACGAGCAGTACTTC; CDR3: CAISGLAGGSDRYEQYF
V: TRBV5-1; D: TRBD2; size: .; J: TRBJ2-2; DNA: TGCGCCAGCAGCCGGACTAGCGGGAGCGCCGGGGAGCTGTTTTTT; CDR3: CASSRTSGSAGELFF
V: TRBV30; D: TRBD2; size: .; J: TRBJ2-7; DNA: TGTGCCTGGAACGAGATACTAGCGGGAGGGCCGTTTACCCCCTACGAGCAGTACTTC; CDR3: CAWNEILAGGPFTPYEQYF
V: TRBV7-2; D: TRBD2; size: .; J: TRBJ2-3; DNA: TGTGCCAGCAGCTGGAGACTAGCGGGAGGAGTTGGCACAGATACGCAGTATTTT; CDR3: CASSWRLAGGVGTDTQYF
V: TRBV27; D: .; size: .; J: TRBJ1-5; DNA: TGTGCCAGCAGTTACAGGGAACCTAACAGCAATCAGCCCCAGCATTTT; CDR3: CASSYREPNSNQPQHF
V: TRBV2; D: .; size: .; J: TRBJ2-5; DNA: TGTGCCAGCAGTGAACCGGGGAGCGAGACCCAGTACTTC; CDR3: CASSEPGSETQYF
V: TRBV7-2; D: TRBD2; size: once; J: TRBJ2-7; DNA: TGTGCCAGCGGGACTAGCGGAGGCTACGAGCAGTACTTC; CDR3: CASGTSGGYEQYF
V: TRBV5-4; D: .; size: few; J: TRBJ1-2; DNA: TGTGCCAGCAGCAGCTCGGTCTTTCCGGGATATGGCTACACCTTC; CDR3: CASSSSVFPGYGYTF
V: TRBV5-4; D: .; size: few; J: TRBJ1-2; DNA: TGTGCCAGCAGCTTGTCGGGGGACTATGGCTACACCTTC; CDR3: CASSLSGDYGYTF
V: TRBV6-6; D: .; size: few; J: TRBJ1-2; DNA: TGTGCCAGCAGTTACCGGGGGGCCAGAAACTATGGCTACACCTTC; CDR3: CASSYRGARNYGYTF
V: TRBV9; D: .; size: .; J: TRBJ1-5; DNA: TGTGCCAGCAGCGTAGATTCCCATCGAGGACAGCCCCAGCATTTT; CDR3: CASSVDSHRGQPQHF
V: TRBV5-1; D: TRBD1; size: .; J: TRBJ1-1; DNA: TGCGCCAGTGCTACGGGGACAGCGAACACTGAAGCTTTCTTT; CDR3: CASATGTANTEAFF
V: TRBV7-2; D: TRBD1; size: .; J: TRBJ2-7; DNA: TGTGCCAGCAGCCCCTGGACAGGGGTTCACGAGCAGTACTTC; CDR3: CASSPWTGVHEQYF